This record covers a single T cell receptor beta chain. Its matching antigen is unknown. A much larger clone differs by one base, so this may be a read error. Three rounds of nested PCR, following a modified ARM-PCR protocol, produced the TCRbeta library. From the multiplex PCR reads, TCRdb called clonotypes with MiXCR, one entry per CDR3 protein. The sample comprises 60,000 to 70,000 distinct CDR3 sequences, roughly 77% of which are singletons, and less than 50% rests with the top ten. The data belong to a study of tumor and adjacent non-tumor tissue in lung cancer. For the study at large: Patients comprised about a dozen adenocarcinoma, a couple of squamous cell carcinoma and 1 small cell lung cancer. The patients, roughly 10 men and roughly 5 women, were about 31 to 85 with stage I to III disease. Study-level findings and limits: Tumor tissue had significantly higher TCR diversity than normal lung.

This sample's RNA came from whole unsorted tissue. More than 3 cm separated this lung sample from the edge of the tumor. Germline V gives CDR1 SEHNR, CDR2 FQNEAQ (reference sequence). The J segment lost 6 bases and the V segment lost 8 bases, leaving 9 bases of the junction unmatched. This CDR3 comprises 14 residues. V usage is TRBV7-9 and J usage is TRBJ2-2; 7 nucleotides align to TRBD1. Sequenced sample: distant non-tumor lung tissue. The source of this sequence is a man between 60 and 75 years old with non-small cell lung cancer. CDR3 loop: CASRPGQWAGELFF. For the CDR3, the DNA is TGTGCCAGCCGCCCGGGACAGTGGGCCGGGGAGCTGTTTTTT.